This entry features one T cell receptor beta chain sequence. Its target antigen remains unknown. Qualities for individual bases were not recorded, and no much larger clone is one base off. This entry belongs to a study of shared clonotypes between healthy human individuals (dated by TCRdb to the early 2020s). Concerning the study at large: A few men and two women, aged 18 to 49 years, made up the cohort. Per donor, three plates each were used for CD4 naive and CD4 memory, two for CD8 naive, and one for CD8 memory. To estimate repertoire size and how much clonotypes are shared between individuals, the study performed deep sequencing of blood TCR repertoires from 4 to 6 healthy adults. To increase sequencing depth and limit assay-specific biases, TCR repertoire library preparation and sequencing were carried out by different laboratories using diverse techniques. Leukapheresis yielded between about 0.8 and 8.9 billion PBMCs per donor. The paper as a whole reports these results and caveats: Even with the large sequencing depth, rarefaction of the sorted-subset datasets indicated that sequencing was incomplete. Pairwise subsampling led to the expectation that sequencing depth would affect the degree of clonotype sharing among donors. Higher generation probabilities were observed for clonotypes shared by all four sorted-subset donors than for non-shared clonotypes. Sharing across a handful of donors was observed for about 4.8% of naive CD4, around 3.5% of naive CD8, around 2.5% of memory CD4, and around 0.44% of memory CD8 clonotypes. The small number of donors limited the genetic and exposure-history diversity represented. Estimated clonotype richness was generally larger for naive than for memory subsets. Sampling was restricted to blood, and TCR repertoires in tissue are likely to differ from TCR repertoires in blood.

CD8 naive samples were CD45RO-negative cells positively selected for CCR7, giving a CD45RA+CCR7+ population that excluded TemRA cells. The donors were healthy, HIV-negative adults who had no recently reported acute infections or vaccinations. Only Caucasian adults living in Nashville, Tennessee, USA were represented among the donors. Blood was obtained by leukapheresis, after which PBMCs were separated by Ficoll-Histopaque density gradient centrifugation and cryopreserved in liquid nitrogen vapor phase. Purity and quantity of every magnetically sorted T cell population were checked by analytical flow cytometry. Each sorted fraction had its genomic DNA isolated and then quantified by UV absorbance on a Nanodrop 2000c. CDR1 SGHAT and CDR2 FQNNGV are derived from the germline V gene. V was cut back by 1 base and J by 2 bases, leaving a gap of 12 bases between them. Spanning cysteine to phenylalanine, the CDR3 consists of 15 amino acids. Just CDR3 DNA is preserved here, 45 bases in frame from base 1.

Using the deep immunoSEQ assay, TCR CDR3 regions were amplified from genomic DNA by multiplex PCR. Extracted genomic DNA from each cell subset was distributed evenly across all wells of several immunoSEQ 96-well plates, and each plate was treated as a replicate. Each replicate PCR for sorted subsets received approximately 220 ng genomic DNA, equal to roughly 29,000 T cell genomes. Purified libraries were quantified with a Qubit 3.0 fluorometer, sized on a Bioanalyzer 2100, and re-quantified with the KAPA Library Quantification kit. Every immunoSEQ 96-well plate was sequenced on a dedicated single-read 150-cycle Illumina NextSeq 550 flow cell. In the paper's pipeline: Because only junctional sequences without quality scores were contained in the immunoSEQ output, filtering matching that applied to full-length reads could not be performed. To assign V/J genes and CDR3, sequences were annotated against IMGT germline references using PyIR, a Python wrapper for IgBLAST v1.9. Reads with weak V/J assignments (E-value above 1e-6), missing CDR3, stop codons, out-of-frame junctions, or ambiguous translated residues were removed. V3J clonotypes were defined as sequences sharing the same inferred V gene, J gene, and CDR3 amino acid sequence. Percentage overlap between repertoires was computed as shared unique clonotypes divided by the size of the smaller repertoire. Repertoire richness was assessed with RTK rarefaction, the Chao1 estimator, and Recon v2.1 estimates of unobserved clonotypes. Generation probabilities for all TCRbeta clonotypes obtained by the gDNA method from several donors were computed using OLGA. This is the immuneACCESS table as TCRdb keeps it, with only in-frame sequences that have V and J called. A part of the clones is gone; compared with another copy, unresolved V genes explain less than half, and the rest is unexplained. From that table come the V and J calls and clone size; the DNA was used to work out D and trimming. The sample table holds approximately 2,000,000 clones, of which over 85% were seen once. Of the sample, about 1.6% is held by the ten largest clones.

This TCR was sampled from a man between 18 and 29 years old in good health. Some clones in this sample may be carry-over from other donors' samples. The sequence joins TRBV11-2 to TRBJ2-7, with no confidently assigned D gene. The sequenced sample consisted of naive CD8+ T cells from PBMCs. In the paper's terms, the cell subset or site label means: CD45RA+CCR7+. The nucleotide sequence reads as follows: TGTGCCAGCAGCTTAGGACGGTTAGAGGCCTACGAGCAGTACTTC. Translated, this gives CASSLGRLEAYEQYF.